The 18 T cell receptor beta chains reported below all come from one sample, sequenced in a study of blood T cell repertoires in COVID-19. Profiling relied on immunoSEQ multiplex PCR, and the TCRdb table lists in-frame clones only, not all of them. The sample has about 250,000 clones, 75% to 90% seen once; the top ten hold approximately 3%. The sequenced sample consisted of peripheral blood. These receptor sequences come from a woman in her twenties or thirties with active or convalescent COVID-19.

This chain uses TRBV5-4 with TRBJ2-2; D call uncertain. V was cut by 2 bases and J by 6 bases, with 8 bases left in between. This CDR3 has 13 amino acids. The germline CDR1 and CDR2 sequences are SGHNT and YYREEE (reference sequence). The DNA of the CDR3 is TGTGCCAGCAGCTTTGTGGGCGCCGGGGAGCTGTTTTTT. Encoded protein: CASSFVGAGELFF.

A single count supports this clone. The chain uses TRBV4-3 and TRBJ1-4; tentatively, D is TRBD1 (5 bases). Germline lookup yields CDR1 LGHNA and CDR2 YSLEER. This CDR3 contains 16 residues. The V end lost 1 base, the J end lost 6 bases, and 15 bases lay between the germline ends. The CDR3 spells CASSQAITGWDEKLFF. The CDR3 DNA sequence: TGCGCCAGCAGCCAAGCGATAACAGGTTGGGATGAAAAACTGTTTTTT.

This clone was picked up one time. This chain uses TRBV2 with TRBJ2-1; no clear D. This CDR3 comprises 15 residues. V was clipped by 4 bases and J by 0 bases, with 10 bases between them. CDR1 and CDR2 from the germline V gene are SNHLY and FYNNEI. CDR3 sequence: CASSAYASSYNEQFF. The CDR3 DNA follows: TGTGCCAGCAGTGCCTACGCGAGCTCCTACAATGAGCAGTTCTTC.

The rearrangement uses TRBV5-6 and TRBJ2-1; TRBD2 matches at 8 bases. This CDR3 is built from 16 residues. Germline loops: CDR1 SGHDT, CDR2 YYEEEE. V trimming: 1 base; J trimming: 8 bases; junction bases outside the gene matches: 11. The CDR3 reads CASSLLSGGSLHEQFF. The CDR3 DNA reads TGTGCCAGCAGCTTGCTCAGCGGGGGCTCCCTCCATGAGCAGTTCTTC.

The rearrangement uses TRBV19 and TRBJ1-4, with D tentatively TRBD1 (6 bases). Trimming removed 3 bases at V and 11 bases at J, with 22 bases between. Germline V gives CDR1 LNHDA, CDR2 SQIVND (reference sequence). The CDR3 runs to 16 residues. Written as DNA, the CDR3 is TGTGCCAGTAGTATTCTGGCATTGACAGGTTTGGAGAAACTGTTTTTT. This sequence encodes CASSILALTGLEKLFF. The full variable domain, rest sourced from reference TRBV19 and TRBJ1-4, is DGGITQSPKYLFRKEGQNVTLSCEQNLNHDAMYWYRQDPGQGLRLIYYSQIVNDFQKGDIAEGYSVSREKKESFPLTVTSAQKNPTAFYLCASSILALTGLEKLFFGSGTQLSVL.

In DNA, the CDR3 is TGTGCCAGCAGTTTAGGACAGCCTTATGGCTACACCTTC. Its translation is CASSLGQPYGYTF. V is TRBV12-3 or TRBV12-4 and J is TRBJ1-2, with a tentative D call TRBD1 (5 bases). CDR3 size: 13 residues. V dropped 1 base and J dropped 5 bases, with 8 bases sitting between them.

The chain couples TRBV27 to TRBJ2-5; 9 bases fit TRBD2. After removal of 4 bases from V and 2 bases from J, the junction contained 5 bases not matched to a gene. This CDR3 region has 15 residues. The germline V gene encodes CDR1 MNHEY and CDR2 SMNVEV (reference sequence). CDR3 region: CASSYERGVQETQYF. DNA of the CDR3: TGTGCCAGCAGTTACGAGCGGGGGGTACAAGAGACCCAGTACTTC.

CDR3 sequence: CASRLAGGPSSYEQYF. The DNA of the CDR3 is TGTGCCAGCAGGCTAGCGGGGGGCCCTAGCTCCTACGAGCAGTACTTC. The rearrangement joins TRBV7-9 to TRBJ2-7, with TRBD2 matching over 11 bases. The junction had 7 bases not matched to a gene; V was cut back by 6 bases and J by 0 bases. This CDR3 spans 16 amino acids. The germline V gene encodes CDR1 SEHNR and CDR2 FQNEAQ (reference sequence).

V gene TRBV15 combines with J gene TRBJ2-7; 11 bases align to TRBD1. The length of the CDR3 is 16 residues. Per the germline V gene, CDR1 is LNHNV and CDR2 is YYDKDF (reference sequence). Trimming took 0 bases from V and 3 from J; bases not matched to a gene: 4. This chain's CDR3 is CATSRDYGTGGYEQYF. The CDR3 DNA sequence: TGTGCCACCAGCAGAGATTACGGGACAGGGGGCTACGAGCAGTACTTC. Filled out from reference TRBV15 and TRBJ2-7, the complete variable domain reads DAMVIQNPRYQVTQFGKPVTLSCSQTLNHNVMYWYQQKSSQAPKLLFHYYDKDFNNEADTPDNFQSRRPNTSFCFLDIRSPGLGDTAMYLCATSRDYGTGGYEQYFGPGTRLTVT.

The chain employs TRBV18 and TRBJ1-1, with a possible D match to TRBD1 (6 bases). The CDR3 is made up of 13 amino acids. Deletions cut 3 bases from V and 8 bases from J, with 13 bases between. Germline V gene data show CDR1 as KGHSH and CDR2 as LQKENI. The CDR3 bases are TGTGCCAGCTCACCGGTAGGACAGACAGAAGCTTTCTTT. This translates into CASSPVGQTEAFF. Combining the CDR3 with reference TRBV18 and TRBJ1-1 gives the whole variable domain NAGVMQNPRHLVRRRGQEARLRCSPMKGHSHVYWYRQLPEEGLKFMVYLQKENIIDESGMPKERFSAEFPKEGPSILRIQQVVRGDSAAYFCASSPVGQTEAFFGQGTRLTVV.

The V gene is TRBV7-3, the J gene TRBJ2-1, with 7 bases aligning to TRBD2. CDR1 SGHTA and CDR2 FQGTGA come from the germline V gene. V lost 2 bases to trimming and J lost 3 bases; unmatched junction nucleotides: 4. The CDR3 sequence is 15 residues long. DNA of the CDR3: TGTGCCAGCAGCTTACTAGCGGCAAGCTACAATGAGCAGTTCTTC. It is translated as CASSLLAASYNEQFF.

This clone was counted a single time. At one end the junction does not follow the germline gene, possibly because of a read error. The genes are TRBV29-1 and TRBJ2-5; the D is unclear. The CDR3 totals 9 residues. Germline values: CDR1 SQVTM, CDR2 ANQGSEA. CDR3 region: CSVEETQYF. The CDR3 DNA is TGCAGCGTCGAAGAGACCCAGTACTTC.

This clone was counted once. The chain has TRBV6-2 or TRBV6-3 and TRBJ2-7; 13 bases match TRBD2. The germline V gene encodes CDR1 MNHEY and CDR2 SVGEGT. V dropped 4 bases and J dropped 2; count of bases not matched to a gene: 5. The CDR3 contains 16 residues. The DNA for the CDR3 is TGTGCCAGCAGTTGGGGGACTAGCGGGACACCCTACGAGCAGTACTTC. It yields the protein CASSWGTSGTPYEQYF.

The chain links TRBV2 to TRBJ1-5, with D perhaps TRBD1 (5 bases). Trimming removed 6 bases at V and 6 bases at J, with 15 bases between. This CDR3 is built from 14 residues. The V gene's germline CDR1 is SNHLY and CDR2 FYNNEI. The CDR3 protein is CASSAGTLFQPQHF. CDR3 in DNA: TGTGCCAGCAGCGCCGGGACTTTATTTCAGCCCCAGCATTTT. The full variable domain, completed using reference TRBV2 and TRBJ1-5, is EPEVTQTPSHQVTQMGQEVILRCVPISNHLYFYWYRQILGQKVEFLVSFYNNEISEKSEIFDDQFSVERPDGSNFTLKIRSTKLEDSAMYFCASSAGTLFQPQHFGDGTRLSIL.

The rearrangement joins TRBV30 to TRBJ1-2; TRBD1 aligns across 8 bases. Trimming removed 2 bases from V and 7 bases from J; junction bases left unmatched: 3. The germline CDR1 and CDR2 sequences are GTSNPN and SVGIG (reference sequence). The CDR3 has 12 residues. The CDR3: CAWSTDRGGYTF. CDR3 in DNA: TGTGCCTGGAGTACCGACAGGGGTGGCTACACCTTC.

V usage is TRBV7-4 and J usage is TRBJ1-1; no reliable D call. Trimming removed 0 bases at V and 11 bases at J, with 10 bases between. Germline lookup yields CDR1 SGHVT and CDR2 SQSDAQ. This CDR3 region has 12 residues. The CDR3 DNA is TGTGCCAGCAGCTTAGCGGGGAGGGTTGCTTTCTTT. Translated: CASSLAGRVAFF. The variable domain in full, completed from reference TRBV7-4 and TRBJ1-1, reads GAGVSQSPRYKVAKRGRDVALRCDSISGHVTLYWYRQTLGQGSEVLTYSQSDAQRDKSGRPSGRFSAERPERSVSTLKIQRTEQGDSAVYLCASSLAGRVAFFGQGTRLTVV.

This rearrangement joins TRBV6-2 or TRBV6-3 to TRBJ2-3; 9 bases agree with TRBD1. From germline, CDR1 is MNHEY and CDR2 SVGEGT. The CDR3 contains 16 residues. The J segment lost 5 bases and the V segment lost 2 bases, leaving 8 bases of the junction unmatched. The CDR3 protein is CASSYPRDREIDTQYF. CDR3 nucleotides: TGTGCCAGCAGTTACCCCCGGGACAGGGAGATAGATACGCAGTATTTT.

The chain uses TRBV11-2 and TRBJ2-3; D is perhaps TRBD2 (6 bases). The V gene's germline CDR1 is SGHAT and CDR2 FQNNGV. V dropped 1 base and J dropped 6 bases, with 20 bases sitting between them. The CDR3 is made up of 17 amino acids. CDR3 nucleotide sequence: TGTGCCAGCAGCTTAGCTCCGGGACTGACTCTGGCGGATACGCAGTATTTT. This translates into CASSLAPGLTLADTQYF.